This TCR beta chain was captured in a study of patients and donors after allogeneic stem cell transplantation. This clonotype was seen a handful of times. The V and J ends lost 8 bases and 4 bases respectively, with 12 bases between them. The CDR3 is 13 residues long. The V gene's germline CDR1 is LNHNV and CDR2 YYDKDF (reference sequence). MiXCR, applied by TCRdb to the RT-PCR reads, yields one record per CDR3 protein. Seen here are about a million distinct CDR3 sequences, about a sixth observed once, and the top ten hold 6%. The specimen sequenced was blood, either unsorted or a sorted T cell fraction (not recorded which). The chain employs TRBV15 and TRBJ1-5, with unresolved D. The sequence was collected from a human donor who was either an allogeneic HSCT recipient or a stem cell or donor lymphocyte infusion donor (not recorded which). It is not recorded whose cells these are; they may come from a transplant donor. CDR3 residues: CATSLWRNQPQHF. DNA for the CDR3: TGTGCCACCTCTCTGTGGAGGAATCAGCCCCAGCATTTT.